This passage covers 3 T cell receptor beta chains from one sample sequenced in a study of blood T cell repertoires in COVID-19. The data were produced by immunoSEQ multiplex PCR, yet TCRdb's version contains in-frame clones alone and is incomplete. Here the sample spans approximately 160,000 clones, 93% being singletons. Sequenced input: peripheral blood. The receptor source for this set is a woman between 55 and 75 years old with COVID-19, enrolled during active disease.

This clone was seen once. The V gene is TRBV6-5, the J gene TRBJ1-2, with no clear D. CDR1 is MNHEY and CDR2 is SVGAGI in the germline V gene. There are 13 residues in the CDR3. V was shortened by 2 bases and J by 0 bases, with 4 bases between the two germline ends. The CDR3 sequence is CASSYAANYGYTF. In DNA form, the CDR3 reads TGTGCCAGCAGTTACGCAGCTAACTATGGCTACACCTTC.

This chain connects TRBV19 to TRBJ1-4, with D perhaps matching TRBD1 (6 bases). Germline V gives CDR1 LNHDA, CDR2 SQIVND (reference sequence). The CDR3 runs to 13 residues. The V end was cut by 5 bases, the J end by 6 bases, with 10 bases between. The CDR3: CASSWSGDEKLFF. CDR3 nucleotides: TGTGCCAGTAGTTGGTCAGGGGATGAAAAACTGTTTTTT.

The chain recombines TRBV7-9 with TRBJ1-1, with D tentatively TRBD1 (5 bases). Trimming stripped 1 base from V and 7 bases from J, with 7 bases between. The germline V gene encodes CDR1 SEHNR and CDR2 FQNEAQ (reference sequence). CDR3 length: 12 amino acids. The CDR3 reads CASSLEGVEAFF. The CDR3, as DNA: TGTGCCAGCAGCTTAGAAGGGGTTGAAGCTTTCTTT.